This T cell receptor (beta chain) was sequenced for a study of control samples from healthy donors and cancer patients. This clone was picked up a small number of times. Germline-derived CDR1 and CDR2 are LNHDA and SQIVND (reference sequence). Between the trimmed V and J ends, which lost 8 bases and 0 bases, there was a span of 20 bases. The CDR3 loop spans 17 amino acids. Assay used: immunoSEQ multiplex PCR; TCRdb lists only in-frame clones, some missing. The sample includes 60,000 to 75,000 clones, around 80% of them seen just once. The V gene is TRBV19, the J gene TRBJ1-3, with D maybe TRBD1 (6 bases). This receptor was identified in a man in his 60s in good health. The sample comprised blood. CDR3 in DNA: TGTGCCAGTTGGGGATCTAGACAGGCCCGCTCTGGAAACACCATATATTTT. Its protein product is CASWGSRQARSGNTIYF.